Listed below are T cell receptor beta chains from one sample, sequenced in a study of pediatric ulcerative colitis. Data came from immunoSEQ multiplex PCR; TCRdb stores just in-frame clones and leaves some out. The data contain about 40,000 clones, 65% to 80% of them singletons. Sequencing was carried out using gut tissue. These receptors were taken from a boy between 10 and 17 years old with severe ulcerative colitis. The CDR3 runs from the conserved cysteine through the conserved F or W. The D gene is left open where the match is weak. The size field is filled for only some rows; it gives once, few, many or a size class.

CASSPSGFSQYNEQFF | TGTGCCAGCAGCCCTTCTGGCTTCTCCCAATACAATGAGCAGTTCTTC | NA | NA | TRBJ2-1 | TRBV7-3
CASSLKATSNQPQHF | TGTGCCAGCAGCTTGAAGGCCACTAGCAATCAGCCCCAGCATTTT | NA | NA | TRBJ1-5 | TRBV5-8
CASSPGGDPYEQYF | TGTGCCAGCTCACCGGGGGGGGATCCCTACGAGCAGTACTTC | TRBD2 | NA | TRBJ2-7 | TRBV18
CASSELAEQYF | TGTGCCAGCAGTGAACTGGCCGAGCAGTACTTC | NA | few | TRBJ2-7 | TRBV6-1
CASSQIHTEAFF | TGTGCCAGCAGCCAGATCCATACTGAAGCTTTCTTT | NA | few | TRBJ1-1 | TRBV5-4
CASSLDGTGSDEQYF | TGCGCCAGCAGCTTGGATGGGACAGGGTCCGACGAGCAGTACTTC | TRBD1 | NA | TRBJ2-7 | TRBV5-1
CASSPGGQENTIYF | TGCGCCAGTAGCCCCGGGGGTCAAGAAAACACCATATATTTT | NA | NA | TRBJ1-3 | TRBV5-1
CASSVLTHAGATGELFF | TGTGCCAGCAGCGTATTAACCCATGCGGGGGCCACCGGGGAGCTGTTTTTT | NA | few | TRBJ2-2 | TRBV9
CASSIKSTDSPLHF | TGTGCCAGCTCTATAAAGAGCACTGACTCACCCCTCCACTTT | NA | NA | TRBJ1-6 | TRBV6-5
CASRLARQADGYTF | TGTGCAAGTCGCTTGGCCCGACAGGCGGACGGCTACACCTTC | NA | NA | TRBJ1-2 | TRBV12-2
CASSYVGSGANVLTF | TGTGCCAGCAGTTACGTGGGGTCGGGGGCCAACGTCCTGACTTTC | NA | NA | TRBJ2-6 | TRBV6-5
CASSMFREHYGYTF | TGTGCCAGTAGTATGTTCCGGGAGCACTATGGCTACACCTTC | NA | NA | TRBJ1-2 | TRBV19
CSVEDRMTANTGELFF | TGCAGCGTTGAAGATAGGATGACAGCGAACACCGGGGAGCTGTTTTTC | NA | NA | TRBJ2-2 | TRBV29-1
CASSQWALSSGNTIYF | TGTGCCAGCAGCCAGTGGGCCCTGAGCTCTGGAAACACCATATATTTT | NA | NA | TRBJ1-3 | TRBV7-2
CASSEWGYEQFF | TGCGCCAGCAGTGAGTGGGGCTATGAGCAGTTCTTC | NA | few | TRBJ2-1 | TRBV10-1